Listed below are T cell receptor beta chains from one sample, sequenced in a study of cytomegalovirus exposure and HLA in healthy donors. Some clones are missing from TCRdb's copy, which holds only in-frame ones; the method was immunoSEQ multiplex PCR. The table includes 100,000 to 150,000 clones, about three quarters detected once. The sequenced sample was PBMCs. The receptors shown here come from a woman aged 55-69 years in good health and CMV-seropositive. Each CDR3 is given with its conserved first and last residue. A D gene is named only where the DNA matches it firmly. Clone size is stated in some rows and not others, as once, few, many or a class when expanded.

clone size	V gene	D gene	J gene	CDR3 DNA	CDR3 protein
few	TRBV7-9	-	TRBJ2-5	TGTGCCAGCAGCCACATAAAAGGGGGAGAAGAGACCCAGTACTTC	CASSHIKGGEETQYF
-	TRBV5-1	TRBD1	TRBJ2-5	TGCGCCAGCAGCACCGGGACAGGGGGCCAAGAGACCCAGTACTTC	CASSTGTGGQETQYF
-	TRBV18	-	TRBJ1-3	TGTGCCAGCTCACCTGGACTCATAGGGTCTGGAAACACCATATATTTT	CASSPGLIGSGNTIYF
-	TRBV4-1	TRBD1	TRBJ1-5	TGCGCCAGCAGCCAAGACTGGGACAGGGCCAATCAGCCCCAGCATTTT	CASSQDWDRANQPQHF
-	TRBV14	TRBD2	TRBJ2-2	TGTGCCAGCAGTCGGGGGGGCCCTGTAGAGGGGGGCCTTCGTGGCACCGGGGAGCTGTTTTTT	CASSRGGPVEGGLRGTGELFF
-	TRBV11-2	TRBD2	TRBJ2-7	TGTGCCAGCAGCGCACGGACTAGCGACCAGGAAAACGAGCAGTACTTC	CASSARTSDQENEQYF
-	TRBV5-6	-	TRBJ1-2	TGTGCCAGCAGCTTTGGCCAGGCCCCTTGGGGCTACACCTTC	CASSFGQAPWGYTF
-	TRBV9	-	TRBJ1-3	TGTGCCAGCAGCGTAGGGTCGGGAGGGGCTGGAAACACCATATATTTT	CASSVGSGGAGNTIYF
-	TRBV6-5	TRBD2	TRBJ2-3	TGTGCCAGCAGAGGACGGACTAGCCTAGTAGATACGCAGTATTTT	CASRGRTSLVDTQYF
-	TRBV25-1	TRBD1	TRBJ1-1	TGTGCCAGCAGTGACCGGGACAGGGGAAGCGTTAACACTGAAGCTTTCTTT	CASSDRDRGSVNTEAFF
once	TRBV10-1	-	TRBJ1-1	TGCGCCAGCACCCCGACGGGGTCTTTAGCCTGGGAGGCTTTCTTT	CASTPTGSLAWEAFF
-	TRBV27	TRBD1	TRBJ1-2	TGTGCCAGCAGTTTAGGGCAGGGACAGCTACTGTGGGGCTACACCTTC	CASSLGQGQLLWGYTF
-	TRBV29-1	-	TRBJ1-2	TGCAGCGTTGAAGTGCCGTTACTCGATGGCTACACCTTC	CSVEVPLLDGYTF
-	TRBV4-1	-	TRBJ2-5	TGCGCCAGCAGCCAAGATTTAGGGGCGGGGGAGACCCAGTACTTC	CASSQDLGAGETQYF
few	TRBV13	TRBD1	TRBJ1-6	TGTGCCAGCAGCGGACAGGACAATAATTCACCCCTCCACTTT	CASSGQDNNSPLHF
-	TRBV19	-	TRBJ1-4	TGTGCCAGTAGTCCCCGCCAGGGGTCTAATCGAGCTAATGAAAAACTGTTTTTT	CASSPRQGSNRANEKLFF
-	TRBV27	TRBD1	TRBJ2-3	TGTGCCAGCAAAAAACCGGGACAGGGCGTAGATACGCAGTATTTT	CASKKPGQGVDTQYF
-	TRBV6-5	TRBD1	TRBJ1-4	TGTGCCAGCTACCCCGGGACAGGTCTTGAAAAACTGTTTTTT	CASYPGTGLEKLFF
-	TRBV6-4	-	TRBJ1-2	TGTGCCAGCAGTGAACAGCGGGAGGGCAGGGCCAACTATGGCTACACCTTC	CASSEQREGRANYGYTF
-	TRBV10-2	-	TRBJ1-1	TGCGCCAGCAGTGACAACCACGGGGAAGCTTTCTTT	CASSDNHGEAFF
-	TRBV4-1	-	TRBJ1-6	TGCGCCAGCAGCCAAGAACAGGGAAGGAATTCACCCCTCCACTTT	CASSQEQGRNSPLHF
-	TRBV19	-	TRBJ2-1	TGTGCCAGTAGCATAGTCGTCGGCAGGAAGAACAATGAGCAGTTCTTC	CASSIVVGRKNNEQFF
once	TRBV5-5	TRBD1	TRBJ1-2	TGTGCCAGCAGCCGGGGCGGGGACAGGGTCCTTATCTCTCATGGCTACACCTTC	CASSRGGDRVLISHGYTF
-	TRBV5-1	-	TRBJ2-7	TGCGCCAGCAGCTCCGACTCCAACGAGCAGTACTTC	CASSSDSNEQYF
-	TRBV6-1	TRBD1	TRBJ2-3	TGTGCCAGCACCCTGAGACAGGGGATCCCAGATACGCAGTATTTT	CASTLRQGIPDTQYF
-	TRBV5-4	-	TRBJ1-6	TGTGCCAGCAGCTTGGTACAGGGTAAGGGGAATTCACCCCTCCACTTT	CASSLVQGKGNSPLHF
-	TRBV2	TRBD1	TRBJ2-7	TGTGCCAGCAGTGAATACCGGGACAGGGGGTACGAGCAGTACTTC	CASSEYRDRGYEQYF
-	TRBV29-1	-	TRBJ1-1	TGCAGCGTTGGAAACACCCAAACTGAAGCTTTCTTT	CSVGNTQTEAFF
-	TRBV6-5	TRBD1	TRBJ1-3	TGTGCCAGCAGTACAGGGGAAAACACCATATATTTT	CASSTGENTIYF
-	TRBV9	-	TRBJ1-2	TGTGCCAGCAGCCCGCAATTAGCGGGGTTTAATGGCTACACCTTC	CASSPQLAGFNGYTF
-	TRBV27	TRBD1	TRBJ1-2	TGTGCCAGCAGGCCGCGGACAGGGCAGGGCTACACCTTC	CASRPRTGQGYTF
-	TRBV11-2	-	TRBJ2-5	TGTGCCAGCAGCTACGGACTGATGCAAGAGACCCAGTACTTC	CASSYGLMQETQYF
-	TRBV6-6	TRBD1	TRBJ2-7	TGTGCCAGCGCCTTAACGACAGGGGCAGGCTCCTACGAGCAGTACTTC	CASALTTGAGSYEQYF
-	TRBV28	-	TRBJ1-3	TGTGCCAGCAGTTTTCCGACAGGCATGAGAAACACCATATATTTT	CASSFPTGMRNTIYF
-	TRBV6-1	TRBD2	TRBJ2-3	TGTGCCAGCAGTGAAGCGCTAGCGGGGACTAGCACAGATACGCAGTATTTT	CASSEALAGTSTDTQYF
-	TRBV9	TRBD2	TRBJ2-3	TGTGCCAGCAGCGTAGTCCCACTAGCGGGGGGGGGAGATACGCAGTATTTT	CASSVVPLAGGGDTQYF